Below are 19 T cell receptor beta chains sequenced from a single sample in a study of blood T cell repertoires in COVID-19. Using immunoSEQ multiplex PCR, the repertoire was profiled, and TCRdb retains in-frame clones only, with some absent. The data contain fewer than 250,000 clones, under 80% of them singletons. Sample: PBMCs or T cells enriched from blood (not recorded which). All receptors derive from a woman in her forties or fifties with acute COVID-19.

This clone was recorded a few times. The rearrangement links TRBV28 to TRBJ1-2; a weak D match, TRBD1 (5 bases). This CDR3 spans 13 amino acids. Trimming stripped 7 bases from V and 7 bases from J, with 16 bases between. Germline CDR1 MDHEN, CDR2 SYDVKM. This chain's CDR3 is CASTLGPQGGYTF. CDR3 coding DNA: TGTGCCAGCACTCTGGGGCCCCAGGGTGGCTACACCTTC.

The chain has TRBV6-5 and TRBJ1-5, with TRBD1 identical over 7 bases. V lost 6 bases to trimming and J lost 4 bases; unmatched junction nucleotides: 9. The V gene's germline CDR1 is MNHEY and CDR2 SVGAGI. The CDR3 totals 15 residues. The CDR3 nucleotides are TGTGCCAGCAGGCCCGGGACAGTTCAAAATCAGCCCCAGCATTTT. The encoded protein is CASRPGTVQNQPQHF.

This rearrangement joins TRBV5-5 to TRBJ1-1, with 7 bases fitting TRBD1. This CDR3 is built from 14 residues. CDR1 SGHKS and CDR2 YYEKEE come from the germline V gene (reference sequence). Trimming cost V 2 bases and J 4 bases; bases outside gene matches: 5. The CDR3 bases are TGTGCCAGCAGCTTATACAGGGGAGGCACTGAAGCTTTCTTT. It codes for CASSLYRGGTEAFF.

For this clone: One base away lies a much larger clone, so this may be a sequencing read error. This chain links TRBV7-2 with TRBJ1-2; D gene ambiguous. Germline V lookup: CDR1 SGHTA, CDR2 FQGNSA. V was cut by 5 bases and J by 2 bases, with 6 bases left in between. This CDR3 has 12 residues. DNA of the CDR3: TGTGCCAGCAGCCCTCGGAACTATGGCTACACCTTC. Translation: CASSPRNYGYTF.

CDR3 bases: TGTGCCAGTAGTACCAGACCCGGAGGGGATACGCAGTATTTT. Residues: CASSTRPGGDTQYF. This rearrangement joins TRBV19 to TRBJ2-3; possible D gene TRBD2, 6 bases. Trimming left V 4 bases short and J 6 bases short, with 14 bases between. There are 14 residues in the CDR3. CDR1 is LNHDA, CDR2 SQIVND, per germline (reference sequence).

This clone was counted many times. Other DNA sequences in this specimen translate into the identical CDR3. This sequence joins TRBV14 and TRBJ2-5, with D tentatively TRBD1 (6 bases). V dropped 4 bases and J dropped 2 bases, with 11 bases sitting between them. CDR1 SGHDN and CDR2 FVKESK come from the germline V gene. The CDR3 consists of 14 residues. The CDR3 nucleotides read TGTGCCAGCAGCCGGAACAGGGCACAAGAGACCCAGTACTTC. It specifies CASSRNRAQETQYF.

This sequence joins TRBV5-5 and TRBJ1-5; unclear D gene. Germline-derived CDR1 and CDR2 are SGHKS and YYEKEE (reference sequence). V was trimmed by 1 base and J by 0 bases, leaving 8 bases between them. This CDR3 region has 15 residues. The CDR3: CASSLNSYSNQPQHF. The CDR3, as DNA: TGTGCCAGCAGCTTGAACAGTTATAGCAATCAGCCCCAGCATTTT.

This clone was seen a few times. The chain carries TRBV5-1 and TRBJ1-5; D is unclear. CDR3 size: 15 residues. The germline CDR1 and CDR2 sequences are SGHRS and YFSETQ. V lost 0 bases and J lost 0, with 7 bases in between. The CDR3: CASSLEGSSNQPQHF. CDR3 bases: TGCGCCAGCAGCTTGGAAGGGAGTAGCAATCAGCCCCAGCATTTT. Full variable domain (remainder filled in from reference TRBV5-1 and TRBJ1-5): KAGVTQTPRYLIKTRGQQVTLSCSPISGHRSVSWYQQTPGQGLQFLFEYFSETQRNKGNFPGRFSGRQFSNSRSEMNVSTLELGDSALYLCASSLEGSSNQPQHFGDGTRLSIL.

This rearrangement joins TRBV28 to TRBJ1-6, with D perhaps TRBD1 (6 bases). This CDR3 comprises 14 residues. Trimming stripped 7 bases from V and 7 bases from J, with 14 bases between. Per germline, CDR1 MDHEN and CDR2 SYDVKM. CDR3 bases: TGTGCCAGCACCACAGGGAGCCCCAATTCACCCCTCCACTTT. Translation: CASTTGSPNSPLHF.

This chain connects TRBV18 to TRBJ1-2; 8 bases align to TRBD1. The CDR3 length is 15 residues. Germline V gives CDR1 KGHSH, CDR2 LQKENI. Trimming took 3 bases from V and 5 from J; bases not matched to a gene: 8. The CDR3 region is CASSPAENRGYGYTF. The CDR3 DNA reads TGTGCCAGCTCACCTGCCGAGAACAGGGGGTATGGCTACACCTTC.

This chain uses TRBV4-1 with TRBJ2-5; 7 nucleotides agree with TRBD2. V lost 1 base, J lost 1 base, and 6 bases stayed unmatched. CDR1 is MGHRA, CDR2 YSYEKL, per germline. This CDR3 contains 16 residues. CDR3 protein: CASSQGWAGVQETQYF. CDR3 coding DNA: TGCGCCAGCAGCCAAGGATGGGCGGGAGTCCAAGAGACCCAGTACTTC.

The V gene is TRBV30, the J gene TRBJ1-5; D unclear. Looked up from germline, CDR1 is GTSNPN and CDR2 is SVGIG (reference sequence). This CDR3 contains 13 residues. V lost 0 bases, J lost 6 bases, and 9 bases lay in between. The CDR3 region has the DNA TGTGCCTGGAGTGTCACTGCGGTTCAGCCCCAGCATTTT. The encoded protein is CAWSVTAVQPQHF.

CDR3 sequence reads: CASSLTGDRSGANVLTF. The CDR3 DNA reads as TGCGCCAGCAGCTTGACAGGGGACCGCTCTGGGGCCAACGTCCTGACTTTC. V is TRBV5-1 and J is TRBJ2-6, with 7 bases matching TRBD1. Germline lookup yields CDR1 SGHRS and CDR2 YFSETQ. The ends lost 1 base at V and 0 bases at J; junction bases unmatched: 4. This CDR3 contains 17 residues. Full variable domain (remainder filled in from reference TRBV5-1 and TRBJ2-6): KAGVTQTPRYLIKTRGQQVTLSCSPISGHRSVSWYQQTPGQGLQFLFEYFSETQRNKGNFPGRFSGRQFSNSRSEMNVSTLELGDSALYLCASSLTGDRSGANVLTFGAGSRLTVL.

The sample holds one count of this clone. The chain carries TRBV6-2 or TRBV6-3 and TRBJ2-1; D possibly corresponds to TRBD2 (5 bases). The V end was cut by 5 bases, the J end by 8 bases, with 19 bases between. CDR3 size: 15 residues. CDR1 and CDR2 from the germline V gene are MNHEY and SVGEGT. In DNA form, the CDR3 reads TGTGCCAGCAGTGACACGGAGGCACCTTGGGATGAGCAGTTCTTC. Amino acid sequence: CASSDTEAPWDEQFF.

The chain is built from TRBV7-8 and TRBJ2-7; 9 nucleotides line up with TRBD1. In germline, CDR1 is SGHVS, CDR2 FQNEAQ. The CDR3 consists of 15 residues. Trimming at V came to 5 bases and at J to 2 bases, leaving 7 bases not matched to a gene. The CDR3 reads CASSPRGQGTYEQYV. The CDR3 nucleotides are TGTGCCAGCAGCCCGAGAGGACAGGGGACCTACGAGCAGTACGTC.

In its sample, this clone was seen a few times. The V gene is TRBV3-1 (or the pseudogene TRBV3-2), the J gene TRBJ2-3; tentative D call: TRBD1 (6 bases). V was clipped by 0 bases and J by 6 bases, with 10 bases between them. Germline CDR1 LGHDT, CDR2 YNNKEL (reference sequence). The CDR3 sequence is 14 residues long. The chain's CDR3 is CASSQDLRGDTQYF. The CDR3 nucleotides are TGTGCCAGCAGCCAAGATCTAAGGGGGGATACGCAGTATTTT.

This clone has only a few counts. The chain links TRBV6-4 to TRBJ1-4, with TRBD1 as a possible D gene (5 bases). This CDR3 is built from 15 residues. V gave up 5 bases and J gave up 0 bases, with 10 bases separating them. Per the germline V gene, CDR1 is MRHNA and CDR2 is SNTAGT. In DNA, the CDR3 is TGTGCCAGCAGTCGGGGGACTGCAACTAATGAAAAACTGTTTTTT. Its protein is CASSRGTATNEKLFF.

V usage is TRBV11-3 and J usage is TRBJ2-1, with 7 bases fitting TRBD2. Germline values: CDR1 SGHNT, CDR2 YENEEA. Losses at the gene ends were 0 bases for V and 0 bases for J; bases not matched to a gene: 14. The CDR3 runs 20 residues. Here the CDR3 DNA reads TGTGCCAGCAGCTTAGAGAGGACTAGAGGACTCTATCCCTCCTACAATGAGCAGTTCTTC. Protein product: CASSLERTRGLYPSYNEQFF.

The J gene is TRBJ1-1, the V gene TRBV28; D unresolved. The CDR3 covers 14 residues. Germline assignment: CDR1 MDHEN and CDR2 SYDVKM. V lost 6 bases and J 3 bases, leaving 14 bases between the germline ends. The CDR3 nucleotides read TGTGCCAGCAGGTTGAGGGTATCCGACACTGAAGCTTTCTTT. Its protein is CASRLRVSDTEAFF.